A selection of T cell receptor beta chains follows, all from one sample in a study of lymphopenia after photon versus proton radiotherapy. Sequencing was performed with immunoSEQ multiplex PCR; in TCRdb, only in-frame clones are kept and a portion is missing. The sample records about 70,000 clones, about nine tenths being singletons. The specimen comprised peripheral blood, sampled from a patient treated with photon-based radiotherapy. The source is a middle-aged woman with cholangiocarcinoma. Each CDR3 is given with its conserved first and last residue. A D gene is named only where the DNA matches it firmly.

J gene | D gene | V gene | CDR3 protein
TRBJ1-1 | NA | TRBV9 | CASSVDEGDTEAFF
TRBJ1-2 | TRBD1 | TRBV18 | CASSTTGDLMTGTAF
TRBJ1-5 | TRBD1 | TRBV19 | CASSIETGRGDQPQHF
TRBJ2-7 | NA | TRBV30 | CAWSPKGYEQYF
TRBJ1-2 | NA | TRBV6-1 | CASSLVLGSNYGYTF
TRBJ1-1 | NA | TRBV7-7 | CASSPLFKEVNTEAFF
TRBJ2-3 | TRBD2 | TRBV4-1 | CASSPRNTSGTDTQYF
TRBJ1-1 | NA | TRBV28 | CASSLGKAREAFF
TRBJ2-7 | TRBD1 | TRBV5-1 | CASSLDLTGTGFSYEQYF
TRBJ1-5 | TRBD1 | TRBV28 | CASTGQLYQPQHF
TRBJ2-3 | NA | TRBV7-6 | CASSFTFTDTQYF
TRBJ1-1 | NA | TRBV19 | CASSPRFQGGGTEAFF
TRBJ2-3 | NA | TRBV10-1 | CASTNTGFTDTQYF
TRBJ1-2 | NA | TRBV7-8 | CASSSRGFYGYTF
TRBJ1-5 | NA | TRBV27 | CASSPFGGGNQPQHF
TRBJ2-5 | NA | TRBV7-9 | CASSFPQGRQTQYF
TRBJ1-1 | NA | TRBV19 | CASSMRRQLNTEAFF
TRBJ2-2 | TRBD1 | TRBV27 | CASKIGGTGRTGELFF
TRBJ2-1 | TRBD2 | TRBV4-1 | CASSQVRGRGEQFF
TRBJ1-5 | TRBD1 | TRBV6-1 | CATALDRASRNF
TRBJ1-6 | NA | TRBV27 | CASSPLLRRGGNSPLHF
TRBJ2-6 | NA | TRBV7-2 | CASSFFMAARSGANVLTF
TRBJ2-1 | NA | TRBV7-6 | CASSLVGGFYNEQFF
TRBJ2-7 | TRBD2 | TRBV6-5 | CASSQRLAVTYEQYF
TRBJ1-1 | TRBD1 | TRBV6-1 | CAIRGTVVGDTEAFF
TRBJ2-1 | NA | TRBV7-9 | CASSLGVGYNEQFF
TRBJ2-3 | NA | TRBV4-1 | CASSQGFAGLGESTDTQYF
TRBJ2-1 | TRBD2 | TRBV5-5 | CASSFLAGGSVDEQFF
TRBJ2-1 | TRBD1 | TRBV10-2 | CASSEKSGGNEQFF
TRBJ2-7 | NA | TRBV5-1 | CASSSGTGRKYGEQYF
TRBJ2-1 | NA | TRBV5-1 | CASSLGPSVHEQFF
TRBJ1-1 | NA | TRBV6-1 | CASSELSRGLNTEAFF
TRBJ2-1 | NA | TRBV11-1 | CASSLGSPGNEQFF
TRBJ1-1 | NA | TRBV4-2 | CASSQGANTEAFF
TRBJ2-2 | NA | TRBV5-1 | CASSVGHARDTGELFF
TRBJ1-2 | NA | TRBV10-3 | CAISGIDGARGYTF
TRBJ2-7 | NA | TRBV7-3 | CASSGEGYEQYF
TRBJ2-5 | NA | TRBV11-2 | CASSRTAAQYF
TRBJ2-7 | NA | TRBV15 | CATSRGRTYEQYF
TRBJ2-7 | TRBD1 | TRBV6-5 | CASSYTPDRGYEQYF
TRBJ1-1 | NA | TRBV15 | CATSSASLRTEAFF
TRBJ1-1 | NA | TRBV30 | CAWSVLGMAEAFF
TRBJ1-1 | NA | TRBV2 | CASSIKGMNTEAFF
TRBJ2-7 | NA | TRBV5-6 | CASSPDSRRGEQYF
TRBJ1-1 | NA | TRBV5-6 | CASSLAGARGNTEAFF
TRBJ2-2 | NA | TRBV6-5 | CASSQGRAGELFF
TRBJ1-5 | NA | TRBV9 | CASSVERPGNQPQHF
TRBJ2-1 | TRBD2 | TRBV7-6 | CASSDDPSGGYNEQFF
TRBJ1-2 | TRBD1 | TRBV11-1 | CASSLDPGTAISYGYTF
TRBJ2-7 | NA | TRBV5-4 | CASSLEFSREQYF
TRBJ2-1 | NA | TRBV10-3 | CAISVSGEITYNEQFF
TRBJ2-1 | NA | TRBV30 | CAWSGAPREQFF